This TCR beta chain was identified in a study of identical twins. This clonotype came up once. It was template switching that added a universal primer site, and there were unique molecular identifiers on the cDNA. MiXCR, run by TCRdb on the 5' RACE reads, gives a single entry per CDR3 protein. The sample has 1.5 million or so distinct CDR3 sequences; less than 35% are singletons. Healthy Caucasians made up all donors. The CDR3 covers 15 residues. Losses at the gene ends were 4 bases for V and 7 bases for J; bases not matched to a gene: 6. From germline, CDR1 is MNHNS and CDR2 SASEGT. Sequenced material: cord blood. The receptor's source is a newborn girl in good health. V gene TRBV6-1 combines with J gene TRBJ2-2; 10 bases align to TRBD2. This CDR3 reads CASSVLAGVDGELFF. For the CDR3, the DNA is TGTGCCAGCAGTGTGCTAGCGGGAGTGGACGGGGAGCTGTTTTTT.